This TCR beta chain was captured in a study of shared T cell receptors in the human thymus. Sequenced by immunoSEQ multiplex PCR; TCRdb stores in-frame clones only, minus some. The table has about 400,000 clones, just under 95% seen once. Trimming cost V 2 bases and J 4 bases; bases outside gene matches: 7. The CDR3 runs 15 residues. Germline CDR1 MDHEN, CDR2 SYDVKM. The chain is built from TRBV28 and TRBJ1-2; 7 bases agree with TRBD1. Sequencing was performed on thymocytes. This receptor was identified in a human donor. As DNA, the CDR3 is TGTGCCAGCAGTTTAGTGGCAGGGGGAGTCTATGGCTACACCTTC. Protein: CASSLVAGGVYGYTF.